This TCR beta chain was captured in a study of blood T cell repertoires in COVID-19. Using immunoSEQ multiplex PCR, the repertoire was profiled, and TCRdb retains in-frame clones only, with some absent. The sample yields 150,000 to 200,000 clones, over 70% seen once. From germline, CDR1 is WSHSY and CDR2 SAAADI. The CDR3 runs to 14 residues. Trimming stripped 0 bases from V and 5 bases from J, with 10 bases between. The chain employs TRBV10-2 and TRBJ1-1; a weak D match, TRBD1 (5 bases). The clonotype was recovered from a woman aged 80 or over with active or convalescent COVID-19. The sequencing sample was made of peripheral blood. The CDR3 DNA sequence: TGCGCCAGCAGTGAGTCGACAGAATTGACTGAAGCTTTCTTT. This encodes CASSESTELTEAFF.